The rows below give T cell receptor beta chains drawn from one sample of a study of blood T cell repertoires in COVID-19. Some clones are missing from TCRdb's copy, which holds only in-frame ones; the method was immunoSEQ multiplex PCR. This table holds 200,000 to 250,000 clones, around 82% found once. The sequenced material came from peripheral blood. These receptors originate from an elderly woman with acute or convalescent COVID-19. CDR3s include the opening cysteine and the closing phenylalanine or tryptophan. The order of the fields is D gene, clone size, CDR3 length, V gene, J gene, CDR3 DNA, CDR3 protein. A D gene is named only where the DNA matches it firmly. Only part of the rows carry a size: once, few, many, or a class if the clone is expanded.

d_gene: TRBD1; abundance: NA; len: 15; v_gene: TRBV11-2; j_gene: TRBJ2-1; CDR3nt: TGTGCCAGCAGCTCTCAAGGGGGCCTCTACAATGAGCAGTTCTTC; CDR3aa: CASSSQGGLYNEQFF
d_gene: NA; abundance: NA; len: 17; v_gene: TRBV15; j_gene: TRBJ1-1; CDR3nt: TGTGCCACCAGCAGAAGCGGTACAGGGAGGGGGGACACTGAAGCTTTCTTT; CDR3aa: CATSRSGTGRGDTEAFF
d_gene: TRBD2; abundance: NA; len: 12; v_gene: TRBV7-2; j_gene: TRBJ2-5; CDR3nt: TGTGCCAGCAGCCGGGGGGGAGAGACCCAGTACTTC; CDR3aa: CASSRGGETQYF
d_gene: NA; abundance: once; len: 14; v_gene: TRBV6-5; j_gene: TRBJ1-4; CDR3nt: TGTGCCAGCAGTCCCAGGGCAACTAATGAAAAACTGTTTTTT; CDR3aa: CASSPRATNEKLFF
d_gene: NA; abundance: NA; len: 14; v_gene: TRBV25-1; j_gene: TRBJ1-5; CDR3nt: TGTGCCAGCAGTGAACAGGGTTGGCATCAGCCCCAGCATTTT; CDR3aa: CASSEQGWHQPQHF
d_gene: TRBD1; abundance: NA; len: 15; v_gene: TRBV28; j_gene: TRBJ2-6; CDR3nt: TGTGCCAGCAGGACAGGGGGTACGGGGGCCAACGTCCTGACTTTC; CDR3aa: CASRTGGTGANVLTF
d_gene: NA; abundance: few; len: 13; v_gene: TRBV18; j_gene: TRBJ2-7; CDR3nt: TGTGCCAGCTCACGGGGAGGAATCAAAGAGCAGTACTTC; CDR3aa: CASSRGGIKEQYF
d_gene: NA; abundance: NA; len: 15; v_gene: TRBV4-2; j_gene: TRBJ2-1; CDR3nt: TGTGCCAGCAGCCAAGAGCGGGGGCCCTGGGGAGAGCAGTTCTTC; CDR3aa: CASSQERGPWGEQFF
d_gene: TRBD2; abundance: NA; len: 16; v_gene: TRBV5-1; j_gene: TRBJ2-3; CDR3nt: TGCGCCAGCAGTCTCGGGGGGACTACCCACGGAGATACGCAGTATTTT; CDR3aa: CASSLGGTTHGDTQYF
d_gene: NA; abundance: NA; len: 16; v_gene: TRBV4-2; j_gene: TRBJ1-6; CDR3nt: TGTGCCAGCAGCCAAGATCGTACCGCGAGTAATTCACCCCTCCACTTT; CDR3aa: CASSQDRTASNSPLHF
d_gene: NA; abundance: NA; len: 15; v_gene: TRBV18; j_gene: TRBJ2-2; CDR3nt: TGTGCCAGCTCACCGGCGGGGACGGTCGCCGGGGAGCTGTTTTTT; CDR3aa: CASSPAGTVAGELFF
d_gene: NA; abundance: NA; len: 12; v_gene: TRBV28; j_gene: TRBJ1-1; CDR3nt: TGTGCCAGCACCTCCCGGGACATTGAAGCTTTCTTT; CDR3aa: CASTSRDIEAFF
d_gene: TRBD2; abundance: NA; len: 15; v_gene: TRBV29-1; j_gene: TRBJ2-7; CDR3nt: TGCAGCGTTGCGGGACTAGCGGGGGGAGTTGGCGAGCAGTACTTC; CDR3aa: CSVAGLAGGVGEQYF
d_gene: NA; abundance: NA; len: 15; v_gene: TRBV15; j_gene: TRBJ1-6; CDR3nt: TGTGCCACCAGCAGAGTTGCAGAGGTCGCATCACCCCTCCACTTT; CDR3aa: CATSRVAEVASPLHF
d_gene: NA; abundance: once; len: 14; v_gene: TRBV5-4; j_gene: TRBJ1-2; CDR3nt: TGTGCCAGCAGTCAAAGGGGAGGTAACTATGGCTACACCTTC; CDR3aa: CASSQRGGNYGYTF
d_gene: NA; abundance: NA; len: 16; v_gene: TRBV19; j_gene: TRBJ2-2; CDR3nt: TGTGCCAGTAGTCACCTCGGACACCAGGGTCCCGGGGAGCTGTTTTTT; CDR3aa: CASSHLGHQGPGELFF